These 11 T cell receptor beta chains share one sample of origin, sequenced in a study of shared clonotypes between healthy human individuals. Assay: immunoSEQ multiplex PCR; the TCRdb copy retains only in-frame clones and omits some. Among fewer than 800,000 clones listed, about 91% were seen once. The naive CD8 population came from CD45RO-negative cells selected for CCR7, without terminally differentiated effector memory CD45RA+ cells. Sequences were obtained from naive CD8+ T cells sorted from blood. Source of these receptors: a man aged 25-45 years in good health.

This sequence joins TRBV5-1 and TRBJ2-2; tentatively, D is TRBD1 (5 bases). The CDR3 has 15 residues. Germline V gives CDR1 SGHRS, CDR2 YFSETQ. Trimming left V 7 bases short and J 0 bases short, with 13 bases between. CDR3 nucleotide sequence: TGCGCCAGCTCCCTTTGGGGCCCGAACACCGGGGAGCTGTTTTTT. Its protein product is CASSLWGPNTGELFF.

In DNA form, the CDR3 reads TGTGCCAGTAGTATAGATCCCAGGGAGGCGTACAATGAGCAGTTCTTC. Protein: CASSIDPREAYNEQFF. V and J are TRBV19 and TRBJ2-1; TRBD2 is a possible D gene (6 bases). The CDR3 has 16 residues. The V end lost 0 bases, the J end lost 4 bases, and 13 bases lay between the germline ends. Germline V gene lookup returns CDR1 LNHDA and CDR2 SQIVND (reference sequence). Full variable domain (rest looked up from reference TRBV19 and TRBJ2-1): DGGITQSPKYLFRKEGQNVTLSCEQNLNHDAMYWYRQDPGQGLRLIYYSQIVNDFQKGDIAEGYSVSREKKESFPLTVTSAQKNPTAFYLCASSIDPREAYNEQFFGPGTRLTVL.

The chain recombines TRBV16 with TRBJ2-7; D perhaps matches TRBD2 (5 bases). The CDR3 contains 13 residues. Germline V CDR1 and CDR2: KGHSY, FQNENV. Trimming cost V 3 bases and J 5 bases, with 11 bases left between them. This chain's CDR3 is CASSQTGYDEQYF. In DNA form, the CDR3 reads TGTGCCAGCAGCCAGACGGGATACGACGAGCAGTACTTC.

This chain joins TRBV7-9 and TRBJ2-7, with unresolved D. CDR1 is SEHNR and CDR2 is FQNEAQ in the germline V gene (reference sequence). The V end was cut by 3 bases, the J end by 6 bases, with 12 bases between. The CDR3 is 13 amino acids. The CDR3 here is CASSFITPGEQYF. In nucleotides, the CDR3 is TGTGCCAGCAGCTTCATTACCCCGGGCGAGCAGTACTTC.

Concerning this clone: The sample carries other DNA sequences with the same CDR3. V is TRBV28 and J is TRBJ2-5, with 7 bases aligning to TRBD1. The V segment lost 5 bases and the J segment 2 bases; nucleotides outside the gene matches: 5. CDR1 is MDHEN and CDR2 is SYDVKM in the germline V gene. This CDR3 spans 14 amino acids. CDR3: CASSPRTGQETQYF. The CDR3 DNA is TGTGCCAGCAGTCCTCGGACAGGACAAGAGACCCAGTACTTC.

The chain recombines TRBV9 with TRBJ2-2; weak D call: TRBD2 (5 bases). Germline V CDR1 and CDR2: SGDLS, YYNGEE. This CDR3 is 16 amino acids long. The V end was cut by 0 bases, the J end by 10 bases, with 19 bases between. CDR3 sequence reads: CASSVATGKRPEELFF. DNA for the CDR3: TGTGCCAGCAGCGTAGCTACCGGGAAGAGGCCCGAGGAGCTGTTTTTT.

The rearrangement links TRBV4-1 to TRBJ2-3, with D tentatively TRBD1 or TRBD2 (5 bases each). The CDR3 totals 16 residues. In germline, CDR1 is MGHRA, CDR2 YSYEKL. Trimming took 0 bases from V and 4 from J, leaving 14 bases between them. The DNA of the CDR3 is TGCGCCAGCAGCCAAGATCTAGCAGGGCGGGCAGATACGCAGTATTTT. Its translation is CASSQDLAGRADTQYF.

CDR3 amino acids: CAIRDIDHSATDTQYF. Written as DNA, the CDR3 is TGTGCCATCCGGGACATCGACCATTCGGCCACAGATACGCAGTATTTT. V and J are TRBV2 and TRBJ2-3; possible D gene TRBD1, 6 bases. Trimming cost V 10 bases and J 2 bases, with 22 bases left between them. The germline V gene encodes CDR1 SNHLY and CDR2 FYNNEI. The CDR3 sequence is 16 residues long. The full variable domain, in which reference TRBV2 and TRBJ2-3 provide the parts outside the CDR3, is EPEVTQTPSHQVTQMGQEVILRCVPISNHLYFYWYRQILGQKVEFLVSFYNNEISEKSEIFDDQFSVERPDGSNFTLKIRSTKLEDSAMYFCAIRDIDHSATDTQYFGPGTRLTVL.

The chain joins TRBV4-1 to TRBJ2-3; no clear D. The CDR3 is made up of 15 amino acids. Trimming removed 6 bases at V and 0 bases at J, with 13 bases between. CDR1 MGHRA and CDR2 YSYEKL come from the germline V gene. CDR3 region: CASSPLVPSTDTQYF. The CDR3 DNA sequence: TGCGCCAGCAGTCCTCTAGTCCCAAGCACAGATACGCAGTATTTT.

In the case of this clone: The sample holds other DNA sequences that translate to the same CDR3. This chain uses TRBV9 with TRBJ1-1; D perhaps matches TRBD1 (5 bases). With 0 bases removed from V and 3 bases from J, the gap between germline ends came to 6 bases. Per the germline V gene, CDR1 is SGDLS and CDR2 is YYNGEE. The CDR3 loop spans 13 amino acids. The CDR3 DNA is TGTGCCAGCAGCGTAGGGGGCGACACTGAAGCTTTCTTT. As protein: CASSVGGDTEAFF.

The chain joins TRBV11-2 to TRBJ2-7; weak D call: TRBD1 (6 bases). The CDR3 covers 15 residues. V was shortened by 3 bases and J by 3 bases, with 15 bases between the two germline ends. Germline loops: CDR1 SGHAT, CDR2 FQNNGV. CDR3 DNA sequence: TGTGCCAGCAGCTTGGAACCAGGACAGTACTACGAGCAGTACTTC. As protein: CASSLEPGQYYEQYF.